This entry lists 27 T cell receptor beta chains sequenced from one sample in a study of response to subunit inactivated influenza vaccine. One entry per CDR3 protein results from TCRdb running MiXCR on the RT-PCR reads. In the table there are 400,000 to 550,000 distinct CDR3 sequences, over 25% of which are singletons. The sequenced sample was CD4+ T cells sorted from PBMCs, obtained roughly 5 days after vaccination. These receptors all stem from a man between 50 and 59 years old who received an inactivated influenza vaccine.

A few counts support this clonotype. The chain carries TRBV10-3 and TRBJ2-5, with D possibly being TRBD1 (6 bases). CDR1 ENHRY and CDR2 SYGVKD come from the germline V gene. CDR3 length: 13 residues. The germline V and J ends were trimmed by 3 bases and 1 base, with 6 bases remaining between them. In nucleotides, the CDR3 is TGTGCCATCAGTGAACAGGGCCAAGAGACCCAGTACTTC. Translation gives CAISEQGQETQYF.

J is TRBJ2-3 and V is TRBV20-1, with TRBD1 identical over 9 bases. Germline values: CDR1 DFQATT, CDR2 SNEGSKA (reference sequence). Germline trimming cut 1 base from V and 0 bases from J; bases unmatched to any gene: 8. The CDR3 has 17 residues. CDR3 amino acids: CSARGSLTGGSTDTQYF. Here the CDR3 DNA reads TGCAGTGCTAGAGGATCCCTGACAGGGGGTAGCACAGATACGCAGTATTTT.

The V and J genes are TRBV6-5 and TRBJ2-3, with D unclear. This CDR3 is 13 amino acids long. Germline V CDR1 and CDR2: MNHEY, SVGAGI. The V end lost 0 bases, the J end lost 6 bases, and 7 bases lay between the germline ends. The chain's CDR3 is CASSYSNGDTQYF. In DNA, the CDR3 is TGTGCCAGCAGTTACTCGAACGGTGATACGCAGTATTTT.

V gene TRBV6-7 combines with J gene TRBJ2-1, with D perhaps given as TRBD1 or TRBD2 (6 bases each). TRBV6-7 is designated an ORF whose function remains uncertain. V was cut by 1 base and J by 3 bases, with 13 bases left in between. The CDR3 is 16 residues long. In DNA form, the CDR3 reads TGTGCCAGCAGTTACTGGGCCGCGGGACACTACAATGAGCAGTTCTTC. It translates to CASSYWAAGHYNEQFF.

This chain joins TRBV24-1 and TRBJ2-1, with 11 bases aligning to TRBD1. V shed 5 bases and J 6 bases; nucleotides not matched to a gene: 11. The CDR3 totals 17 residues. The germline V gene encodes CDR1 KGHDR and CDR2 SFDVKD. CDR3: CATSGSPGDRGSNEQFF. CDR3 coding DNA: TGTGCCACCAGTGGCTCGCCGGGGGACAGGGGGTCCAATGAGCAGTTCTTC.

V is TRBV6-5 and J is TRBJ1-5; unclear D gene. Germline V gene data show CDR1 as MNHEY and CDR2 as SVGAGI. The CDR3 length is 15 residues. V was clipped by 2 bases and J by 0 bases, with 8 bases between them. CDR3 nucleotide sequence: TGTGCCAGCAGTTACGCCGCCAATAGCAATCAGCCCCAGCATTTT. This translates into CASSYAANSNQPQHF.

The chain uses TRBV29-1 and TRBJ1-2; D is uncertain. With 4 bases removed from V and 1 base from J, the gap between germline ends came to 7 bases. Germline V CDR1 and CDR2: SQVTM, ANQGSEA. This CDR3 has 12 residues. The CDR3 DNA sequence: TGCAGCGTTGTCGCTCTTAACTATGGCTACACCTTC. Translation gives CSVVALNYGYTF.

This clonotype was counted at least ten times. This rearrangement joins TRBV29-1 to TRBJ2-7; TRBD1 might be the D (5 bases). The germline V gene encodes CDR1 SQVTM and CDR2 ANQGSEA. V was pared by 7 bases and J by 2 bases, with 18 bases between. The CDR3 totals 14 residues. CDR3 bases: TGCAGCGCAAAGTGGGGCAGGGCCACCTACGAGCAGTACTTC. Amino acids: CSAKWGRATYEQYF.

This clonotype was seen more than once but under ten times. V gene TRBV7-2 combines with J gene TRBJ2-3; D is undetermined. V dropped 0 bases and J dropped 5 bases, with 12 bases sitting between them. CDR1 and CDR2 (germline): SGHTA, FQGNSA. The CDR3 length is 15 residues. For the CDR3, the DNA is TGTGCCAGCAGCTTAGCGCCCCGGAAGGGAGATACGCAGTATTTT. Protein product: CASSLAPRKGDTQYF.

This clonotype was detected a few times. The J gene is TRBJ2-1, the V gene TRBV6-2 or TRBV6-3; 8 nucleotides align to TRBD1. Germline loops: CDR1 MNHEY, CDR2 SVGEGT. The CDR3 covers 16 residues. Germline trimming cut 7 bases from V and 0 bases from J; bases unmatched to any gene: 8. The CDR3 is CASTRGGTGSYNEQFF. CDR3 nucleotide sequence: TGTGCCAGCACCCGCGGCGGGACAGGCTCCTACAATGAGCAGTTCTTC.

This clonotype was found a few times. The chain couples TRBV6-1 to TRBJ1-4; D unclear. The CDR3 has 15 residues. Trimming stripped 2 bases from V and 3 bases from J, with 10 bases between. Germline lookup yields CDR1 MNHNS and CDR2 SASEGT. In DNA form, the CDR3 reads TGTGCCAGCAGTGAAATCAGCGGCCCTAATGAAAAACTGTTTTTT. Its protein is CASSEISGPNEKLFF.

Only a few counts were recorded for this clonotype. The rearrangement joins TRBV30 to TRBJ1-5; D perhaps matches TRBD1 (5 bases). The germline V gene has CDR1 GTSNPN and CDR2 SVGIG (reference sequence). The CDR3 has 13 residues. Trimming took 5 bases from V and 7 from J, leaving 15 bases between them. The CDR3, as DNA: TGTGCCTGGGATCAGGGTTTCAAACAGCCCCAGCATTTT. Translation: CAWDQGFKQPQHF.

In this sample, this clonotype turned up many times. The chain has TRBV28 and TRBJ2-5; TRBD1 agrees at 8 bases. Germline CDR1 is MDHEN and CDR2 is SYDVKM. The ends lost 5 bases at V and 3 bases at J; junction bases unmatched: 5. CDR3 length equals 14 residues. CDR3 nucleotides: TGTGCCAGCAGTACTCGACAGGGGAAAGAGACCCAGTACTTC. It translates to CASSTRQGKETQYF.

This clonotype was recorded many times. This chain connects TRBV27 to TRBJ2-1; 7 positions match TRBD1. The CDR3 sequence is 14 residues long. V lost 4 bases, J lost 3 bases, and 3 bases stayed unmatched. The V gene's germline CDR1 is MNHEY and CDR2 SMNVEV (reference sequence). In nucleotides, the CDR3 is TGTGCCAGCAGTTCTGACAGGGTCTACAATGAGCAGTTCTTC. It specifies CASSSDRVYNEQFF.

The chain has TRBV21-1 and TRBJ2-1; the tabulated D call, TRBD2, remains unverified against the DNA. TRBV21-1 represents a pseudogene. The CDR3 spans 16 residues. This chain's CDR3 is CASKIARTRSYNEQFF. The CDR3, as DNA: TGTGCCAGCAAGATAGCCAGGACTAGATCCTACAATGAGCAGTTCTTC.

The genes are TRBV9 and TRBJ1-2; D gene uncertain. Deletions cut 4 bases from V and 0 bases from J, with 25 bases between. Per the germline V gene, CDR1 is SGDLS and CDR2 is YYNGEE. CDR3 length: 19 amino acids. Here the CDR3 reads CASSLNLHWALFPNYGYTF. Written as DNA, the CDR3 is TGTGCCAGCAGCCTAAACCTACATTGGGCTCTATTTCCTAACTATGGCTACACCTTC.

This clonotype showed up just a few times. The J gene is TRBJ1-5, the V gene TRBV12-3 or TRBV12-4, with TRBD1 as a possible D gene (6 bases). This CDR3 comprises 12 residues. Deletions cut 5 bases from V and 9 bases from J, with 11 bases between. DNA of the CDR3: TGTGCCAGCAGTGAGGGGGGGTGGCCCCAGCATTTT. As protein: CASSEGGWPQHF.

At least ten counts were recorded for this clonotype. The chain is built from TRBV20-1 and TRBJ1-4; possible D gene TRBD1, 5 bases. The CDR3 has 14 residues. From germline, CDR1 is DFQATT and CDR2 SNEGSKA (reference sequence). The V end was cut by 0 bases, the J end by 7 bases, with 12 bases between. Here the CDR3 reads CSARDWGNSEKLFF. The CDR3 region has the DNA TGCAGTGCTAGAGATTGGGGGAACAGTGAAAAACTGTTTTTT.

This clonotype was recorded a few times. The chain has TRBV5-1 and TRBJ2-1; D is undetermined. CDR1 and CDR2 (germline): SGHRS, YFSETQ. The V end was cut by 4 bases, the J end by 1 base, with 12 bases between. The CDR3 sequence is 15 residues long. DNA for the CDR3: TGCGCCAGCAGCCCAAACGGTGCGTCCTACAATGAGCAGTTCTTC. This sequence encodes CASSPNGASYNEQFF.

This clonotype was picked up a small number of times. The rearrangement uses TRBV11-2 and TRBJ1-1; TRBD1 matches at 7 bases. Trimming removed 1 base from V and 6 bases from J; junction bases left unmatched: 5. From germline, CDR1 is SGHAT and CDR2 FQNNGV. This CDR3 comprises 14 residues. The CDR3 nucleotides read TGTGCCAGCAGCTTAGGGAACAGGGGCGCTGAAGCTTTCTTT. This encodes CASSLGNRGAEAFF.

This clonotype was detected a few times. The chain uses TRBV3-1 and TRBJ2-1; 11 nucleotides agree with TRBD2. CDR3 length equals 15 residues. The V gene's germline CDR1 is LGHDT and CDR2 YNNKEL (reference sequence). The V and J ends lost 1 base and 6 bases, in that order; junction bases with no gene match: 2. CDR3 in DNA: TGTGCCAGCAGCCAAGGTGGGACTAGCGGCAATGAGCAGTTCTTC. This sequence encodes CASSQGGTSGNEQFF.

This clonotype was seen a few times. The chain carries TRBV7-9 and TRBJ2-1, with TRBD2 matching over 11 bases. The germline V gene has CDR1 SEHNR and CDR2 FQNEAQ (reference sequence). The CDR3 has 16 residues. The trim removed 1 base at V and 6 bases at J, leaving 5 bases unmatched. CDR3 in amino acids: CASSLGSGRAVNEQFF. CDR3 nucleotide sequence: TGTGCCAGCAGCTTAGGTAGCGGGAGGGCCGTCAATGAGCAGTTCTTC.

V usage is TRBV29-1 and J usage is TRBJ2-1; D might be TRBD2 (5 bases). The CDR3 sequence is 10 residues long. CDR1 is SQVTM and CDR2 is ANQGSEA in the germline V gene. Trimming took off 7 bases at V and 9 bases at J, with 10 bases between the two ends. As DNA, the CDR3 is TGCAGCGGTAGCGTTGGTGAGCAGTTCTTC. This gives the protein CSGSVGEQFF.

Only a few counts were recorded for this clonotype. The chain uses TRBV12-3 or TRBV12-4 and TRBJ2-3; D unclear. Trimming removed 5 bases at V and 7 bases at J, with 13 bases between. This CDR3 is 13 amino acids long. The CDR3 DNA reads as TGTGCCAGCAGTCTCCCACCAGGATATACGCAGTATTTT. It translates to CASSLPPGYTQYF.

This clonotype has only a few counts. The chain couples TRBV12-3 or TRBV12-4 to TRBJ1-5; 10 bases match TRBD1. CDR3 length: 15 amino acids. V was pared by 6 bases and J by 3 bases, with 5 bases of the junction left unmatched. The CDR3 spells CASRFDRGHNQPQHF. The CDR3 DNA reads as TGTGCCAGCAGGTTCGACAGGGGGCACAATCAGCCCCAGCATTTT.

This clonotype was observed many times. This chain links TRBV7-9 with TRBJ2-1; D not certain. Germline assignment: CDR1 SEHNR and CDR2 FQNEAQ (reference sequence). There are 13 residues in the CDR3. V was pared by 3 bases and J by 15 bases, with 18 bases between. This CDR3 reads CASSFSQDEQSFF. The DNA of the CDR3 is TGTGCCAGCAGCTTTTCTCAGGATGAGCAGTCGTTCTTC.

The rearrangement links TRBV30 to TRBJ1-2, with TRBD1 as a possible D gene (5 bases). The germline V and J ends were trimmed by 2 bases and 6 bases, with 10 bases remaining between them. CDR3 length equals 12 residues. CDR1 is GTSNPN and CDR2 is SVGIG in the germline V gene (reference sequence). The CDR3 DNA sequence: TGTGCCTGGAGTAAGACAGTCCATGGCTACACCTTC. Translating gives CAWSKTVHGYTF.